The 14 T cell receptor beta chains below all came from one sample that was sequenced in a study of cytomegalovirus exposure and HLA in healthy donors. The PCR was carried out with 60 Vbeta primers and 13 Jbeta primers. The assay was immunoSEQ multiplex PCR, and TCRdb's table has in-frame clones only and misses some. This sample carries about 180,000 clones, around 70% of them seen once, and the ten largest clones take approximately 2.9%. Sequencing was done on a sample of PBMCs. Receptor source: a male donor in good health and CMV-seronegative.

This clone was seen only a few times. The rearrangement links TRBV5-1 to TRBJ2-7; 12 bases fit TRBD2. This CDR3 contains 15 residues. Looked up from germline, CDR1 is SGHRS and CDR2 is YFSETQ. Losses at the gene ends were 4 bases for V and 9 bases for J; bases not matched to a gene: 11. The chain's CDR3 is CASSQTSGRTRGQYF. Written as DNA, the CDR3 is TGCGCCAGCAGCCAAACTAGCGGGAGGACTCGGGGGCAGTACTTC.

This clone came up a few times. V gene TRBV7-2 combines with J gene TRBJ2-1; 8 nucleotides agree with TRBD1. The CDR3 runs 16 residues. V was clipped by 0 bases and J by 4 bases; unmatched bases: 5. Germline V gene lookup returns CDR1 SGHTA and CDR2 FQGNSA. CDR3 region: CASSLALGQGYNEQFF. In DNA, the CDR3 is TGTGCCAGCAGCTTAGCGCTAGGACAGGGATACAATGAGCAGTTCTTC.

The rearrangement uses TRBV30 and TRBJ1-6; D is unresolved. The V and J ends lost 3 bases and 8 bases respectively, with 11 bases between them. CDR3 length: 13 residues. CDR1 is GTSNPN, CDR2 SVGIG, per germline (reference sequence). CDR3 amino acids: CAWRSSLDSPLHF. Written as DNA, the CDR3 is TGTGCCTGGAGGAGTTCATTGGATTCACCCCTCCACTTT.

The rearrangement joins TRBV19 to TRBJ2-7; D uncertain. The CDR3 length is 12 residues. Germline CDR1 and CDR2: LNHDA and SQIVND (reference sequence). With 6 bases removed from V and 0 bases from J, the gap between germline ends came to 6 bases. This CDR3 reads CASSDNSYEQYF. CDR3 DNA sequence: TGTGCCAGTAGCGACAACTCCTACGAGCAGTACTTC.

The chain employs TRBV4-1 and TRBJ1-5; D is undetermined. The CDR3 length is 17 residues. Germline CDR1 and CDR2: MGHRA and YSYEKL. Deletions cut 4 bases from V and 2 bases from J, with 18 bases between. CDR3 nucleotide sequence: TGCGCCAGCAGCCTAAGGTGGGCGGGAAATGGCAATCAGCCCCAGCATTTT. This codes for CASSLRWAGNGNQPQHF.

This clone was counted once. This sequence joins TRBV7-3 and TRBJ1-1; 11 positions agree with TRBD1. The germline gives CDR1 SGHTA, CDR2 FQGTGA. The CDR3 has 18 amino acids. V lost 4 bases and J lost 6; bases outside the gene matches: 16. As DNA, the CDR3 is TGTGCCAGCAGCTCACGTCCGGGACAGGGGGTTACTATGGCTGAAGCTTTCTTT. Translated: CASSSRPGQGVTMAEAFF. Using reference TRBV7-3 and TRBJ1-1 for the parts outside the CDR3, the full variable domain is GAGVSQTPSNKVTEKGKYVELRCDPISGHTALYWYRQSLGQGPEFLIYFQGTGAADDSGLPNDRFFAVRPEGSVSTLKIQRTERGDSAVYLCASSSRPGQGVTMAEAFFGQGTRLTVV.

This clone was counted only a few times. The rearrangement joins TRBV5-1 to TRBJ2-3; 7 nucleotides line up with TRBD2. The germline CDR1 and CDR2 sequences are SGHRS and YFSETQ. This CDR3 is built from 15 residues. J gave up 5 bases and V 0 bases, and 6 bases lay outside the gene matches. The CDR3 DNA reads TGCGCCAGCAGCTTGGCGCTAGCGGCTGTAGATACGCAGTATTTT. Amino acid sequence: CASSLALAAVDTQYF.

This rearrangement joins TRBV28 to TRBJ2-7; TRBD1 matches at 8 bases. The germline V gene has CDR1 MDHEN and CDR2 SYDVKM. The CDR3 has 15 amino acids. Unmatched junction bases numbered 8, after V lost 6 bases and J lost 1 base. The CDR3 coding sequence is TGTGCCAGCAGCCGAGGACAGGGCCTTTCCTACGAGCAGTACTTC. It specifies CASSRGQGLSYEQYF.

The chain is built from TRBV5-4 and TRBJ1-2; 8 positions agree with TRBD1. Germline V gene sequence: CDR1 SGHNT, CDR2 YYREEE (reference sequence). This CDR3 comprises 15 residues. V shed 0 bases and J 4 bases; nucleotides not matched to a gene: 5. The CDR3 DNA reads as TGTGCCAGCAGCTTGGCCGCAGGGGGCACCTATGGCTACACCTTC. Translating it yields CASSLAAGGTYGYTF.

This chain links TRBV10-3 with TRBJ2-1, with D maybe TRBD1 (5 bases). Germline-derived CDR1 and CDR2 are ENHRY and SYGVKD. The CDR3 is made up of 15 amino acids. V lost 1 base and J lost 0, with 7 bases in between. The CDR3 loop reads CAISEFTGSYNEQFF. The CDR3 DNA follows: TGTGCCATCAGTGAGTTTACAGGCTCCTACAATGAGCAGTTCTTC.

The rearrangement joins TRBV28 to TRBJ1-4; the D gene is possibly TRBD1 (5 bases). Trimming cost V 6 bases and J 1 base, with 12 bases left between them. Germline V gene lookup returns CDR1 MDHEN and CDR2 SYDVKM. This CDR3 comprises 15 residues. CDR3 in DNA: TGTGCCAGCAGCTTCCTCGACAGAACTAATGAAAAACTGTTTTTT. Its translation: CASSFLDRTNEKLFF.

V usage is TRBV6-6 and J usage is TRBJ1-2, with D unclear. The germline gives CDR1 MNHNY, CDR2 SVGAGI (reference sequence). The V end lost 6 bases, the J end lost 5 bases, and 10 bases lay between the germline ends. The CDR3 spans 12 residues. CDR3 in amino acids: CASSPGRYGYTF. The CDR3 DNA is TGTGCCAGCAGCCCGGGGAGGTATGGCTACACCTTC.

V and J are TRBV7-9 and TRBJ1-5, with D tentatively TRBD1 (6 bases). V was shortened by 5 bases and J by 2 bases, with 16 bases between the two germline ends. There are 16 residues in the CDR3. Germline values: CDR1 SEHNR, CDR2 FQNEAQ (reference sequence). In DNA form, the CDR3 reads TGTGCCAGCAGCCCTCAGACAGGCCACGGCAATCAGCCCCAGCATTTT. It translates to CASSPQTGHGNQPQHF.

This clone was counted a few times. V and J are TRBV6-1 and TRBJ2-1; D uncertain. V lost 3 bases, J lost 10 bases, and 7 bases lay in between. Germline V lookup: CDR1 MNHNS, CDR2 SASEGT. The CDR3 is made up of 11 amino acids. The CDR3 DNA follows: TGTGCCAGCAGTGACCCGCGAGAGCAGTTCTTC. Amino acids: CASSDPREQFF.